These T cell receptor beta chains were read from a single sample in a study of monozygotic twins with inflammatory bowel disease. TCRdb re-called the 5' RACE reads; one entry per CDR3 protein, DNA not given. The sample's table shows some 170,000 distinct CDR3 sequences. The sample taken for sequencing was blood. The receptor set was obtained from a human donor with ulcerative colitis or Crohn's disease, or a healthy co-twin of an affected twin (not recorded which). CDR3s include the opening cysteine and the closing phenylalanine or tryptophan.

>TRBV29-1|TRBJ2-7|12
CSVEERVHEQYF
>TRBV6-5|TRBJ2-2|12
CASSYSGGELFF
>TRBV12-3/TRBV12-4|TRBJ2-5|18
CASSIIPRRHRAGETQYF
>TRBV28|TRBJ2-3|16
CASSFGRAPSTDTQYF
>TRBV20-1|TRBJ1-6|15
CSVLNRDRGRSPLHF
>TRBV11-2|TRBJ2-2|19
CASSPPGLGAGYDTGELFF
>TRBV30|TRBJ2-7|12
CATTSANYEQYF
>TRBV6-1|TRBJ2-1|16
CASRSSGSGSYNEQFF
>TRBV5-1|TRBJ2-5|14
CASTTGLSQETQYF
>TRBV10-3|TRBJ2-2|15
CAISESTRFTGELFF
>TRBV27|TRBJ2-1|14
CASSFLGLDNEQFF
>TRBV4-1|TRBJ1-3|14
CASSQRGTANTIYF
>TRBV7-7|TRBJ2-5|13
CASSSDARETQYF
>TRBV20-1|TRBJ2-3|16
CSARDLAGVEPDTQYF
>TRBV5-1|TRBJ2-2|16
CASSLDHQGHTGELFF
>TRBV30|TRBJ1-2|13
CAWSVGSFYGYTF
>TRBV11-2|TRBJ2-7|14
CASSLGWTSGRVYF
>TRBV6-4|TRBJ2-2|14
CASSQTPGTGELFF
>TRBV14|TRBJ2-1|16
CASSQFGGVTHNEQFF
>TRBV20-1|TRBJ2-7|13
CSARDPGSYEQYF
>TRBV5-1|TRBJ2-1|16
CASSWGGAGSRNEQFF
>TRBV5-1|TRBJ2-7|17
CASSLEKGGPTPYEQYF
>TRBV29-1|TRBJ1-1|13
CSAGDRRNTEAFF
>TRBV28|TRBJ1-2|11
CASSDIYGYTF
>TRBV2|TRBJ1-1|14
CASSEFDRGTEAFF
>TRBV20-1|TRBJ2-3|15
CSARTGAGVTDTQYF
>TRBV6-1|TRBJ2-2|14
CASNPRTGTGELFF
>TRBV7-2|TRBJ2-3|17
CASSLGYAGGGEDTQYF
>TRBV29-1|TRBJ1-5|13
CSAWTEPNQPQHF
>TRBV3-1|TRBJ1-1|13
CASSQSRGRAAFF
>TRBV6-1|TRBJ1-1|14
CASSRDRGSTEAFF
>TRBV13|TRBJ2-7|14
CASSLWDKPYEQYF
>TRBV5-6|TRBJ1-1|12
CASSLTGIEAFF
>TRBV11-2|TRBJ2-7|18
CASSPPGQLAGDADEQYF
>TRBV7-3|TRBJ2-2|16
CASSPLPIANTGELFF
>TRBV5-1|TRBJ1-1|16
CASSSLEQGQGTEAFF
>TRBV19|TRBJ2-7|16
CASSMTQGADGDEQYF
>TRBV7-2|TRBJ1-4|15
CASSSLRSPGDFLFF
>TRBV5-1|TRBJ2-7|14
CASSSRTDSYEQYF
>TRBV9|TRBJ2-1|15
CASGQLAGGANEQFF
>TRBV5-1|TRBJ1-2|14
CASSAREISYGYTF